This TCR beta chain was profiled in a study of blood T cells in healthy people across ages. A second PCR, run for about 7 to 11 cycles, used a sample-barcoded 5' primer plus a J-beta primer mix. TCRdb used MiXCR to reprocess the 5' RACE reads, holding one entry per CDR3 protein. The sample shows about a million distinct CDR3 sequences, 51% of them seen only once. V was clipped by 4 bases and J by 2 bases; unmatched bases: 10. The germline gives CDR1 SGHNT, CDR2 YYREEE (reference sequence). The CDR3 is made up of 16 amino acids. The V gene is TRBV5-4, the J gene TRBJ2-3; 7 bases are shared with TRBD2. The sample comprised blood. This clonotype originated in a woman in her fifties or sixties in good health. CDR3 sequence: CASSPTTSALTDTQYF. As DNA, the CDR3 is TGTGCCAGCAGCCCGACTACTAGCGCCCTCACAGATACGCAGTATTTT.